Shown below are 17 T cell receptor beta chains from a single sample sequenced in a study of shared clonotypes between healthy human individuals. Clones were sequenced by immunoSEQ multiplex PCR, and TCRdb holds only the in-frame ones, with some missing. The sample includes more than 850,000 clones, approximately 78% of them seen just once. Material: memory CD4+ T cells from PBMCs. Described subset: CD45RA-negative fraction. The receptors here all came from a man younger than 35 in good health. Some clones in this sample may be carry-over from other donors' samples.

The chain links TRBV9 to TRBJ1-5; 8 positions agree with TRBD1. The CDR3 runs to 16 residues. Germline V gene data show CDR1 as SGDLS and CDR2 as YYNGEE. The V and J ends lost 3 bases and 4 bases, in that order; junction bases with no gene match: 9. The CDR3 DNA reads TGTGCCAGCAGCGAAACGACAGGGGTGGGGAATCAGCCCCAGCATTTT. This sequence encodes CASSETTGVGNQPQHF.

The V gene is TRBV25-1, the J gene TRBJ1-3; unclear D gene. V gave up 3 bases and J gave up 0 bases, with 6 bases separating them. Germline V CDR1 and CDR2: MGHDK, SYGVNS. The CDR3 extends over 14 amino acids. CDR3 amino acids: CASSDAGSGNTIYF. CDR3 bases: TGTGCCAGCAGTGATGCGGGCTCTGGAAACACCATATATTTT.

The chain carries TRBV7-2 and TRBJ1-1; D gene unclear. Trimming pared 1 base from V and 3 bases from J, leaving 15 bases between. This CDR3 has 16 residues. Per germline, CDR1 SGHTA and CDR2 FQGNSA. This chain's CDR3 is CASSLVGTGSYTEAFF. In DNA, the CDR3 is TGTGCCAGCAGCTTAGTTGGCACGGGCTCCTACACTGAAGCTTTCTTT.

A word on this clone: Other DNA variants within this sample encode the same CDR3. The rearrangement links TRBV18 to TRBJ2-7, with a weak D call TRBD1 (5 bases). Germline loops: CDR1 KGHSH, CDR2 LQKENI. V gave up 3 bases and J gave up 7 bases, with 13 bases separating them. This CDR3 region has 13 residues. The CDR3 nucleotides read TGTGCCAGCTCACCGTCTGCAGGGCGGGAGCAGTACTTC. Amino acids: CASSPSAGREQYF.

The gene calls are TRBV7-2 and TRBJ2-7; possibly TRBD2 for D (6 bases). The CDR3 has 16 amino acids. V dropped 1 base and J dropped 0 bases, with 13 bases sitting between them. Germline V lookup: CDR1 SGHTA, CDR2 FQGNSA. This CDR3 reads CASSLVRLATSYEQYF. CDR3 bases: TGTGCCAGCAGCTTAGTGCGGCTAGCGACCTCCTACGAGCAGTACTTC.

V is TRBV5-1 and J is TRBJ1-5; 7 bases map to TRBD1. V lost 4 bases, J lost 7 bases, and 8 bases stayed unmatched. The CDR3 consists of 14 residues. Per the germline V gene, CDR1 is SGHRS and CDR2 is YFSETQ. CDR3 nucleotide sequence: TGCGCCAGCAGCCTGACTACAGGGGACCAGCCCCAGCATTTT. Translating it yields CASSLTTGDQPQHF. The whole variable domain, filled in from reference TRBV5-1 and TRBJ1-5, reads KAGVTQTPRYLIKTRGQQVTLSCSPISGHRSVSWYQQTPGQGLQFLFEYFSETQRNKGNFPGRFSGRQFSNSRSEMNVSTLELGDSALYLCASSLTTGDQPQHFGDGTRLSIL.

Written as DNA, the CDR3 is TGTGCCAGCAGCCAGACTAGCGGGAGGACCAATGAGCAGTTCTTC. Translation gives CASSQTSGRTNEQFF. V and J are TRBV4-2 and TRBJ2-1; 13 nucleotides match TRBD2. Germline assignment: CDR1 LGHNA and CDR2 YNFKEQ. This CDR3 contains 15 residues. J lost 6 bases, V lost 3 bases, and 2 bases had no gene match.

A note on this clone: Other DNA sequences in this sample translate to the same CDR3. The V and J genes are TRBV5-4 and TRBJ1-5; D gene uncertain. Trimming left V 4 bases short and J 2 bases short, with 7 bases between. Looked up from germline, CDR1 is SGHNT and CDR2 is YYREEE (reference sequence). CDR3 length equals 13 residues. This chain's CDR3 is CASSPGGNQPQHF. CDR3 coding DNA: TGTGCCAGCAGCCCGGGCGGCAATCAGCCCCAGCATTTT.

This clone was detected only once. The chain has TRBV5-6 and TRBJ2-1, with 9 bases lining up with TRBD1. The CDR3 is made up of 13 amino acids. V trimming: 4 bases; J trimming: 8 bases; junction bases outside the gene matches: 4. Germline assignment: CDR1 SGHDT and CDR2 YYEEEE. CDR3 nucleotides: TGTGCCAGCAGCAGGGGGACAGGGTATGAGCAGTTCTTC. Translation: CASSRGTGYEQFF.

This rearrangement joins TRBV11-3 to TRBJ2-3, with D perhaps TRBD1 (6 bases). V was shortened by 1 base and J by 1 base, with 6 bases between the two germline ends. Germline V lookup: CDR1 SGHNT, CDR2 YENEEA. CDR3 length equals 14 residues. CDR3 loop: CASSLGGRTDTQYF. The CDR3 DNA reads TGTGCCAGCAGCTTAGGGGGGCGCACAGATACGCAGTATTTT.

This chain links TRBV28 with TRBJ1-4; 11 bases align to TRBD1. Trimming cost V 7 bases and J 8 bases; bases outside gene matches: 9. In germline, CDR1 is MDHEN, CDR2 SYDVKM. CDR3 length equals 15 residues. CDR3 residues: CASTSQGQGGEKLFF. CDR3 nucleotides: TGTGCCAGCACGTCCCAGGGACAGGGGGGAGAAAAACTGTTTTTT.

In this sample, this clone turned up once. The chain couples TRBV6-1 to TRBJ2-7; 11 bases are a match to TRBD1. The CDR3 is 13 residues long. Germline CDR1 is MNHNS and CDR2 is SASEGT. The V and J ends lost 7 bases and 5 bases, in that order; junction bases with no gene match: 4. The CDR3 spells CASTKDRGHEQYF. For the CDR3, the DNA is TGTGCCAGCACTAAGGACAGGGGGCACGAGCAGTACTTC.

In this sample, this clone turned up a few times. The genes are TRBV2 and TRBJ2-1; D gene uncertain. V lost 3 bases to trimming and J lost 7 bases, with 13 bases between them. The CDR3 contains 14 residues. The germline V gene encodes CDR1 SNHLY and CDR2 FYNNEI. CDR3 protein: CASSDPASENEQFF. The DNA for the CDR3 is TGTGCCAGCAGTGATCCGGCCAGTGAGAATGAGCAGTTCTTC.

This clone has only a few counts. The V and J genes are TRBV5-1 and TRBJ2-7; D unclear. CDR1 and CDR2 from the germline V gene are SGHRS and YFSETQ. Trimming took off 0 bases at V and 4 bases at J, with 11 bases between the two ends. This CDR3 is 14 amino acids long. The CDR3 protein is CASSLAQAAYEQYF. CDR3 sequence (DNA): TGCGCCAGCAGCTTGGCCCAGGCCGCTTACGAGCAGTACTTC.

The genes are TRBV6-1 and TRBJ1-2; weak D call: TRBD1 (5 bases). The V gene's germline CDR1 is MNHNS and CDR2 SASEGT. This CDR3 is 15 amino acids long. Trimming removed 0 bases from V and 5 bases from J, with 13 bases in between. The CDR3 protein is CASSEALTRAYGYTF. As DNA, the CDR3 is TGTGCCAGCAGTGAAGCGTTGACCAGGGCTTATGGCTACACCTTC.

The J gene is TRBJ2-3, the V gene TRBV5-4; 13 bases map to TRBD2. There are 16 residues in the CDR3. Trimming cost V 4 bases and J 3 bases; bases outside gene matches: 5. Per germline, CDR1 SGHNT and CDR2 YYREEE (reference sequence). In DNA, the CDR3 is TGTGCCAGCAGCACAACTAGCGGGAGGGCAACAGATACGCAGTATTTT. It encodes CASSTTSGRATDTQYF.

This chain uses TRBV5-1 with TRBJ2-5; 7 bases align to TRBD1. V was clipped by 4 bases and J by 3 bases; unmatched bases: 9. CDR1 SGHRS and CDR2 YFSETQ come from the germline V gene. The CDR3 has 15 residues. CDR3 nucleotide sequence: TGCGCCAGCAGCCCAGGGGTTACAGGGGAAGAGACCCAGTACTTC. Amino acid sequence: CASSPGVTGEETQYF. The complete variable domain, with remaining parts taken from reference TRBV5-1 and TRBJ2-5, reads KAGVTQTPRYLIKTRGQQVTLSCSPISGHRSVSWYQQTPGQGLQFLFEYFSETQRNKGNFPGRFSGRQFSNSRSEMNVSTLELGDSALYLCASSPGVTGEETQYFGPGTRLLVL.